Sequencing of this T cell receptor beta chain was carried out in a study of regulatory T cells in long-lasting Graves disease. The CDR3 totals 13 residues. Trimming took off 3 bases at V and 4 bases at J, with 11 bases between the two ends. Germline CDR1 SQVTM, CDR2 ANQGSEA. Construction of TCR beta libraries relied on iRepertoire HTBI primers and on Arm-PCR targeting CDR3 regions. Authors' processing steps: Identified segments across samples numbered roughly 62 TRBV and about 13 TRBJ. One entry per CDR3 protein results from TCRdb running MiXCR on the multiplex PCR reads. TCRdb, not the authors, supplied the V and J calls. This table holds about 540,000 distinct CDR3 sequences, less than 15% found once. Time point denoted: newly diagnosed GD, antithyroid drugs for less than 3 months. Extracted PBMC RNA gave rise to the TCR library. This clonotype was recorded many times. Its antigen is unknown. Study-level findings and limits: Persistent Graves' patients showed less TCR diversity than newly diagnosed patients showed. The study found persistent patients shared more public clonotypes (roughly 3,000) than new patients (about 880).

In addition, the sample was reused for a study of T cells in Graves' hyperthyroidism and ophthalmopathy. That investigation notes: HTBI primers were used for first-round RT-PCR of the TCR CDR3.

The clonotype comes from a man in his thirties or forties with Graves disease. V and J are TRBV29-1 and TRBJ2-3; tentatively, D is TRBD1 or TRBD2 (6 bases each). The input for sequencing was peripheral blood mononuclear cells (PBMCs), taken at new diagnosis, from a patient treated with antithyroid drugs. In DNA form, the CDR3 reads TGCAGCGTTGATGGGGGGCTGTCAGATACGCAGTATTTT. Its protein product is CSVDGGLSDTQYF.